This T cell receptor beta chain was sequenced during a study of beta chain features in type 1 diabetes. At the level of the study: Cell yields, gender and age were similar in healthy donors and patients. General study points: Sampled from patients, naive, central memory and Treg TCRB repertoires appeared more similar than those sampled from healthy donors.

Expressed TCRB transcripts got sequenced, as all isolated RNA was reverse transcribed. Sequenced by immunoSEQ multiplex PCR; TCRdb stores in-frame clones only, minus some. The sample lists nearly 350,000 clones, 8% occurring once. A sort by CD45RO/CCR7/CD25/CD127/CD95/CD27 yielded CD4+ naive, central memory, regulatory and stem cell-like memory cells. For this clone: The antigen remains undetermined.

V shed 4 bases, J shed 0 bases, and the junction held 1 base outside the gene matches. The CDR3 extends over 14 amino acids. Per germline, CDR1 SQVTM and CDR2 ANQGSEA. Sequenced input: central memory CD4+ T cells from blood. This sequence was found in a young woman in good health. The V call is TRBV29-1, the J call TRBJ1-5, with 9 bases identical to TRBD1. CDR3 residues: CSVGTGVSNQPQHF. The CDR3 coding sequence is TGCAGCGTTGGGACAGGGGTTAGCAATCAGCCCCAGCATTTT.